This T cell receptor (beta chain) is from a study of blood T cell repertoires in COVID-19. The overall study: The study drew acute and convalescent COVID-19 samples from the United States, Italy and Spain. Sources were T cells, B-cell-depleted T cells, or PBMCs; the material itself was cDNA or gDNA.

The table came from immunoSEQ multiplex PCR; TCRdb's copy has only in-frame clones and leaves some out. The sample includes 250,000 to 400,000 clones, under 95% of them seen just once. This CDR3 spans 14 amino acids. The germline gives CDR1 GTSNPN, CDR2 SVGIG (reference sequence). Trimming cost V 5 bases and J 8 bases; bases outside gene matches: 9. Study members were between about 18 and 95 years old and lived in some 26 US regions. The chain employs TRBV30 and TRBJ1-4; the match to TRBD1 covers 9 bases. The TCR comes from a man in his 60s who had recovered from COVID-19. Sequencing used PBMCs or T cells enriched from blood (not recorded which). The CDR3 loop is CAWLYRGRREKLFF. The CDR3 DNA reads TGTGCCTGGCTGTACAGGGGGCGAAGGGAAAAACTGTTTTTT.